The next 14 T cell receptor beta chains were all read from a single sample in a study of shared clonotypes between healthy human individuals. The assay was immunoSEQ multiplex PCR, and TCRdb's table has in-frame clones only and misses some. The sample carries 600,000 to 750,000 clones, 55% to 75% recorded once. What was sequenced was memory CD4+ T cells sorted from blood. Regarding subset: CD45RA-negative fraction. The receptors originated from a woman aged 25 to 39 in good health.

The rearrangement uses TRBV6-5 and TRBJ2-3, with D unresolved. The V gene's germline CDR1 is MNHEY and CDR2 SVGAGI. The CDR3 is 13 amino acids. Trimming stripped 0 bases from V and 6 bases from J, with 7 bases between. CDR3 in DNA: TGTGCCAGCAGTTACTCGATGGGGGATACGCAGTATTTT. Translating it yields CASSYSMGDTQYF.

This CDR3 reads CASRLQGELGYTF. The CDR3 nucleotides are TGTGCCAGCAGACTACAGGGAGAACTTGGCTACACCTTC. The rearrangement links TRBV28 to TRBJ1-2; D is perhaps TRBD1 (6 bases). Germline V gene lookup returns CDR1 MDHEN and CDR2 SYDVKM. The CDR3 spans 13 residues. Trimming stripped 6 bases from V and 7 bases from J, with 15 bases between.

The chain uses TRBV29-1 and TRBJ2-1; 7 nucleotides align to TRBD2. V lost 6 bases, J lost 8 bases, and 10 bases stayed unmatched. CDR1 and CDR2 (germline): SQVTM, ANQGSEA. The CDR3 contains 13 residues. In DNA, the CDR3 is TGCAGCGTGGACCCTAGCGGCGGGGATGAGCAGTTCTTC. As protein: CSVDPSGGDEQFF.

There are a few counts of this clone. J is TRBJ2-1 and V is TRBV30, with 8 bases lining up with TRBD2. V lost 2 bases to trimming and J lost 1 base; unmatched junction nucleotides: 7. Germline V gives CDR1 GTSNPN, CDR2 SVGIG (reference sequence). This CDR3 region has 16 residues. The CDR3 DNA sequence: TGTGCCTGGAGTCCGGGACTAGTCTCTTCCTACAATGAGCAGTTCTTC. Translating gives CAWSPGLVSSYNEQFF.

The chain recombines TRBV11-3 with TRBJ2-7; a possible D gene is TRBD2 (5 bases). The CDR3 length is 12 residues. Germline CDR1 is SGHNT and CDR2 is YENEEA. Trimming took off 0 bases at V and 7 bases at J, with 7 bases between the two ends. CDR3 loop: CASSLDRGEQYF. The DNA for the CDR3 is TGTGCCAGCAGCTTAGATCGCGGGGAGCAGTACTTC.

This clone was counted a few times. J is TRBJ1-1 and V is TRBV28; a weak D match, TRBD1 (6 bases). The CDR3 runs to 13 residues. Trimming pared 2 bases from V and 10 bases from J, leaving 14 bases between. CDR1 and CDR2 (germline): MDHEN, SYDVKM. The CDR3 reads CASSLLDPRGAFF. The CDR3 coding sequence is TGTGCCAGCAGTTTACTTGACCCCAGGGGAGCTTTCTTT.

This chain connects TRBV5-4 to TRBJ2-1; possibly TRBD1 for D (5 bases). The CDR3 is 16 residues long. V gave up 4 bases and J gave up 0 bases, with 14 bases separating them. Germline V gene data show CDR1 as SGHNT and CDR2 as YYREEE (reference sequence). The CDR3 region is CASSTGQRDSYNEQFF. Here the CDR3 DNA reads TGTGCCAGCAGCACAGGACAACGCGACTCCTACAATGAGCAGTTCTTC.

The J gene is TRBJ2-1, the V gene TRBV2; tentatively, D is TRBD2 (5 bases). CDR3 size: 15 residues. The germline V gene encodes CDR1 SNHLY and CDR2 FYNNEI. V shed 5 bases and J shed 8 bases, with 19 bases lying between them. This CDR3 reads CASSLTRGPGHEQFF. The DNA of the CDR3 is TGTGCCAGCAGTTTAACTAGAGGGCCGGGTCATGAGCAGTTCTTC.

This clone was seen just once. The rearrangement links TRBV30 to TRBJ1-2; D is ambiguous. CDR1 and CDR2 from the germline V gene are GTSNPN and SVGIG (reference sequence). CDR3 size: 14 residues. V lost 3 bases and J 7 bases, leaving 18 bases between the germline ends. As DNA, the CDR3 is TGTGCCTGGAGGGCCCCAGGAGGGATTGGTGGCTACACCTTC. It translates to CAWRAPGGIGGYTF.

In its sample, this clone was seen a few times. The chain has TRBV28 and TRBJ1-5; possibly TRBD1 for D (5 bases). The CDR3 loop spans 14 amino acids. The germline CDR1 and CDR2 sequences are MDHEN and SYDVKM. V was cut by 6 bases and J by 9 bases, with 18 bases left in between. CDR3 coding DNA: TGTGCCAGCAGGAAGACAGTATTCCCCCGGCCCCAGCATTTT. Protein product: CASRKTVFPRPQHF.

The J gene is TRBJ2-5, the V gene TRBV7-8, with no clear D. This CDR3 is 15 amino acids long. Between the trimmed V and J ends, which lost 2 bases and 9 bases, there was a span of 19 bases. From germline, CDR1 is SGHVS and CDR2 FQNEAQ. The chain's CDR3 is CASSLPVTVSVAQYF. CDR3 sequence (DNA): TGTGCCAGCAGCTTACCGGTTACGGTTTCTGTGGCCCAGTACTTC. Using reference TRBV7-8 and TRBJ2-5 for the parts outside the CDR3, the full variable domain is GAGVSQSPRYKVAKRGQDVALRCDPISGHVSLFWYQQALGQGPEFLTYFQNEAQLDKSGLPSDRFFAERPEGSVSTLKIQRTQQEDSAVYLCASSLPVTVSVAQYFGPGTRLLVL.

CDR3 in DNA: TGTGCCACCAGCAGAAATAGAGGGCGAGGCTACGAGCAGTACTTC. Amino acid sequence: CATSRNRGRGYEQYF. This chain links TRBV15 with TRBJ2-7, with D maybe TRBD2 (5 bases). V was trimmed by 2 bases and J by 3 bases, leaving 14 bases between them. The CDR3 is 15 residues long. The V gene's germline CDR1 is LNHNV and CDR2 YYDKDF (reference sequence).

A remark on this clone: Other DNA sequences in the same sample also yield this CDR3. This chain joins TRBV7-9 and TRBJ1-1, with D possibly being TRBD1 (5 bases). Trimming pared 5 bases from V and 1 base from J, leaving 14 bases between. Per germline, CDR1 SEHNR and CDR2 FQNEAQ (reference sequence). CDR3 length equals 15 residues. The CDR3 sequence is CASSPQGGANTEAFF. The CDR3 DNA reads TGTGCCAGCAGCCCCCAGGGCGGGGCGAACACTGAAGCTTTCTTT.

V is TRBV11-2 and J is TRBJ2-7, with 8 bases identical to TRBD1. J gave up 5 bases and V 0 bases, and 6 bases lay outside the gene matches. CDR3 size: 15 residues. Germline V gives CDR1 SGHAT, CDR2 FQNNGV. The CDR3 reads CASSLDRTGMHEQYF. The CDR3 DNA follows: TGTGCCAGCAGCTTAGACAGGACAGGGATGCACGAGCAGTACTTC.